These 14 T cell receptor beta chains were sequenced from one sample in a study of blood T cells in healthy people across ages. A second PCR, run for roughly 7 to 12 cycles, used a sample-barcoded 5' primer plus a J-beta primer mix. One entry per CDR3 protein results from TCRdb running MiXCR on the 5' RACE reads. There are some 640,000 distinct CDR3 sequences in the sample; about 30% occur only once, and about a sixth lies in the top ten. Sequencing was done on a sample of blood. The receptors originated from a woman aged 80 or over in good health.

The V gene is TRBV7-9, the J gene TRBJ1-1, with TRBD1 matching 9 bases. CDR1 and CDR2 from the germline V gene are SEHNR and FQNEAQ (reference sequence). Unmatched junction bases numbered 7, after V lost 5 bases and J lost 6 bases. This CDR3 spans 14 amino acids. The CDR3 DNA sequence: TGTGCCAGCAGCCCCTGGGACAGGGCGGCTGAAGCTTTCTTT. This encodes CASSPWDRAAEAFF.

This clonotype was counted between two and nine times. The rearrangement links TRBV20-1 to TRBJ1-6; D is perhaps TRBD1 (5 bases). With 0 bases removed from V and 10 bases from J, the gap between germline ends came to 13 bases. Per germline, CDR1 DFQATT and CDR2 SNEGSKA (reference sequence). The CDR3 has 14 amino acids. CDR3 nucleotide sequence: TGCAGTGCTAGAGATCGGGCAGGGATGTCACCCCTCCACTTT. Translated: CSARDRAGMSPLHF.

The chain is built from TRBV7-2 and TRBJ2-5; 11 bases are a match to TRBD2. Trimming at V came to 5 bases and at J to 13 bases, leaving 30 bases not matched to a gene. CDR1 is SGHTA and CDR2 is FQGNSA in the germline V gene. CDR3 length equals 20 residues. The CDR3 protein is CASSPIGLAGRGVLGYERYF. The CDR3, as DNA: TGTGCCAGCAGCCCTATAGGACTAGCGGGTAGGGGGGTATTGGGCTACGAGCGGTACTTC.

The chain employs TRBV20-1 and TRBJ2-5; 7 bases map to TRBD2. The DNA matches TRBJ2-7 better at its end, which makes the J call doubtful. CDR1 is DFQATT and CDR2 is SNEGSKA in the germline V gene (reference sequence). CDR3 length equals 22 residues. The CDR3 loop is CSARPLGRAGSTPITTYYEQYF. The DNA for the CDR3 is TGCAGTGCTAGGCCCCTGGGGAGGGCCGGGTCCACGCCAATCACCACTTACTACGAGCAGTACTTC.

Points on this clonotype: A read error may be the cause here, since a much bigger clone is one base away. The CDR3 region is CASSECAGAYGYTF. In DNA, the CDR3 is TGTGCCAGCAGTGAATGCGCAGGCGCCTATGGCTACACCTTC. This sequence joins TRBV25-1 and TRBJ1-2; D is unclear. CDR3 length: 14 residues. Trimming removed 1 base at V and 4 bases at J, with 10 bases between. Germline V gives CDR1 MGHDK, CDR2 SYGVNS.

The table lists this clonotype with many counts. At one end the junction does not follow the germline gene, possibly because of a read error. The chain recombines TRBV20-1 with TRBJ2-4; the D is unclear. Germline V gene data show CDR1 as DFQATT and CDR2 as SNEGSKA (reference sequence). The CDR3 runs 12 residues. CDR3 bases: TGTTCGTTTGGGGTAGACGAAAACATTCAGTACTTC. This translates into CSFGVDENIQYF.

This clonotype was detected ten times or more. The rearrangement joins TRBV4-1 to TRBJ1-2; tentative D call: TRBD1 (6 bases). Germline V gives CDR1 MGHRA, CDR2 YSYEKL. The CDR3 runs 15 residues. V was clipped by 2 bases and J by 4 bases, with 14 bases between them. The CDR3 DNA sequence: TGCGCCAGCAGCCAATTAGGAGGGGGAGGCTATGGCTACACCTTC. This encodes CASSQLGGGGYGYTF.

Points on this clonotype: At one boundary the junction diverges from the germline segment, which might be a read error. The chain couples TRBV3-1 to TRBJ2-1, with TRBD2 identical over 8 bases. This CDR3 has 16 residues. Germline values: CDR1 LGHDT, CDR2 YNNKEL (reference sequence). CDR3 loop: CASSPTGGASYNEPFF. CDR3 nucleotides: TGCGCCAGCAGTCCAACCGGGGGGGCCTCCTACAATGAGCCGTTCTTC.

The table lists this clonotype with a few counts. The chain joins TRBV5-1 to TRBJ2-2; perhaps TRBD2 as D (5 bases). This CDR3 region has 15 residues. Germline CDR1 reads SGHRS; CDR2 reads YFSETQ. Trimming cost V 4 bases and J 3 bases, with 13 bases left between them. The CDR3 loop reads CASSLSYGDTGELFF. The CDR3, as DNA: TGCGCCAGCAGCCTAAGCTACGGGGACACCGGGGAGCTGTTTTTT.

About this clonotype itself: This could be a read error, since a much larger clone is one nucleotide away. The J gene is TRBJ2-3, the V gene TRBV9, with D maybe TRBD1 (6 bases). Germline-derived CDR1 and CDR2 are SGDLS and YYNGEE. The CDR3 is 14 residues long. V lost 5 bases and J lost 0, with 10 bases in between. The CDR3: CASSDRTSTDTQYF. The CDR3 DNA reads as TGTGCCAGCAGTGACAGGACTAGCACAGATACGCAGTATTTT.

The chain has TRBV5-6 and TRBJ1-6; tentatively, D is TRBD1 (6 bases). The CDR3 extends over 15 amino acids. CDR1 is SGHDT, CDR2 YYEEEE, per germline. The ends were cut back, 1 base at V and 4 bases at J, with 9 bases in the middle. The CDR3 DNA sequence: TGTGCCAGCAGCTTGCTACAGGGTTATAATTCACCCCTCCACTTT. This encodes CASSLLQGYNSPLHF.

A few counts support this clonotype. DNA for the CDR3: TGTGCCAGCAGCCTTAAGGGGTTAGACTATGGCTACACCTTC. Its protein is CASSLKGLDYGYTF. The V call is TRBV2, the J call TRBJ1-2, with D perhaps TRBD1 (5 bases). The CDR3 is 14 amino acids. The V and J ends lost 6 bases and 3 bases respectively, with 14 bases between them. Per germline, CDR1 SNHLY and CDR2 FYNNEI.

The chain employs TRBV12-3 or TRBV12-4 and TRBJ1-1; the D is unclear. Between the trimmed V and J ends, which lost 2 bases and 8 bases, there was a span of 9 bases. The length of the CDR3 is 12 residues. CDR3 bases: TGTGCCAGCAGTTTAATTCCGGGGGAAGCTTTCTTT. Translated, it gives CASSLIPGEAFF.

This chain uses TRBV7-2 with TRBJ2-4; TRBD2 is a possible D gene (5 bases). This CDR3 is built from 13 residues. V was shortened by 1 base and J by 13 bases, with 14 bases between the two germline ends. CDR1 SGHTA and CDR2 FQGNSA come from the germline V gene. CDR3 coding DNA: TGTGCCAGCAGCTTAGGGAGGACTGGGGAGCAGTACTTC. This codes for CASSLGRTGEQYF.